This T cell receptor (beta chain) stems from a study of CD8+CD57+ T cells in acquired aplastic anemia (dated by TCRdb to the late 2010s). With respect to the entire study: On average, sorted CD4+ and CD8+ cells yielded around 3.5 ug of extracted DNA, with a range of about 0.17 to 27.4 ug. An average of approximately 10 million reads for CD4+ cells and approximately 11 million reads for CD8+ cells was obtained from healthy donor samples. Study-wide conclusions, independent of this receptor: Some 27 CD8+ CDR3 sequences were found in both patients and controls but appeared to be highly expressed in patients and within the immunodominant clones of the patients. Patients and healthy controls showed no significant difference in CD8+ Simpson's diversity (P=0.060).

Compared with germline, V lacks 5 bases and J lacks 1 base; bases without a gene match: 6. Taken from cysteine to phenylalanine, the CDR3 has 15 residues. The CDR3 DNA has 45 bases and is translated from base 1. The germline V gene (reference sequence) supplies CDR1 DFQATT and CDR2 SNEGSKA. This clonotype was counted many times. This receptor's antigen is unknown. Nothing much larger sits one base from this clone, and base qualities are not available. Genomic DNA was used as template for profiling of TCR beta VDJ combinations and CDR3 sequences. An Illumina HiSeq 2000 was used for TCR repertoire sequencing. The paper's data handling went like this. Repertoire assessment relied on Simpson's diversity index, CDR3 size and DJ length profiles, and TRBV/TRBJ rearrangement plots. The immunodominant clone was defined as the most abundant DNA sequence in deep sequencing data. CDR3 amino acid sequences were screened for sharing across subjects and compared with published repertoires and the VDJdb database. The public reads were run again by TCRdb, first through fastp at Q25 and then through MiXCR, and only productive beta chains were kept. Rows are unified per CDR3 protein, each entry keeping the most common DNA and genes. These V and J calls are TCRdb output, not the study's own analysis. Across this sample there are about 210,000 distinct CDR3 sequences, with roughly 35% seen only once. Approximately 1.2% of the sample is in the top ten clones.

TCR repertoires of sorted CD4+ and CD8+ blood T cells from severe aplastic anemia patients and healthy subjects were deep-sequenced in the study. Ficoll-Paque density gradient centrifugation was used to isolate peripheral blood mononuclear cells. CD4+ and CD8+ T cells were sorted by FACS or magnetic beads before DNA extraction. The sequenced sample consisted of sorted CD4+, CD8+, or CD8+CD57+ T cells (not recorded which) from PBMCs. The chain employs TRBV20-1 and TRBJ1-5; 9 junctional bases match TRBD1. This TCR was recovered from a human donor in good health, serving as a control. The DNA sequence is TGCAGTGCTGGAACAGGGGGCGCGAGCAATCAGCCCCAGCATTTT. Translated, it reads CSAGTGGASNQPQHF.